This TCR beta chain was sequenced for a study of cytomegalovirus exposure and HLA in healthy donors. The PCR had 60 Vbeta and 13 Jbeta primers. Assay used: immunoSEQ multiplex PCR; TCRdb lists only in-frame clones, some missing. The sample totals about 46,000 clones. V was shortened by 4 bases and J by 7 bases, with 11 bases between the two germline ends. Germline V gene sequence: CDR1 MDHEN, CDR2 SYDVKM. The CDR3 spans 12 residues. The sample taken for sequencing was PBMCs. This TCR was sampled from a woman aged 40 to 49 in good health and CMV-seronegative. This chain links TRBV28 with TRBJ2-7, with a possible D match to TRBD2 (7 bases). The CDR3 protein is CASSWGGNEQYF. For the CDR3, the DNA is TGTGCCAGCAGTTGGGGGGGCAATGAGCAGTACTTC.